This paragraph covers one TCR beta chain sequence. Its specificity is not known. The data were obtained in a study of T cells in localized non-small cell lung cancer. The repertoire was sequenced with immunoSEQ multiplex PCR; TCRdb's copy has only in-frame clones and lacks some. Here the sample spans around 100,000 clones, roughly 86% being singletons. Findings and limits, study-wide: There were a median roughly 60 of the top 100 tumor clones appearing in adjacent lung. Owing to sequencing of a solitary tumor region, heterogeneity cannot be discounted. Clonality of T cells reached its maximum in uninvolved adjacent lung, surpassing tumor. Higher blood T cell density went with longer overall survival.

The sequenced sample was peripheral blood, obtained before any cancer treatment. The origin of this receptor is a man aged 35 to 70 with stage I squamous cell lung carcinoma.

The CDR3 DNA reads as TGTGCCAGCAGCATTCACAGGGTAAGCTCCTACGAGCAGTACTTC. Translation: CASSIHRVSSYEQYF. V gene TRBV5-8 combines with J gene TRBJ2-7, with D perhaps TRBD1 (6 bases). In germline, CDR1 is SGHTS, CDR2 YDEGEE. V lost 4 bases, J lost 0 bases, and 14 bases lay in between. CDR3 size: 15 residues.